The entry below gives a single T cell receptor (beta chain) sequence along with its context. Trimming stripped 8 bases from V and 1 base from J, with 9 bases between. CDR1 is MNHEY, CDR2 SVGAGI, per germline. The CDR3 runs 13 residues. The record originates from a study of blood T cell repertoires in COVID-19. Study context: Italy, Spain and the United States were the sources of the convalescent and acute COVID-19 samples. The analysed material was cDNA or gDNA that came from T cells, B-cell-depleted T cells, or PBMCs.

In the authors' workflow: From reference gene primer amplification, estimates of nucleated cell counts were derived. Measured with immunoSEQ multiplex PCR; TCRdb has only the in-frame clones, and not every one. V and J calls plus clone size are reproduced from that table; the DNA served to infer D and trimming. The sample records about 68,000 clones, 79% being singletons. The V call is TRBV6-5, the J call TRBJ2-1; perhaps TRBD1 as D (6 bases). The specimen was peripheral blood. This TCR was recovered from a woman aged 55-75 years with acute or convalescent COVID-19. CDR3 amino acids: CASQGWSYNEQFF. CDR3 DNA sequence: TGTGCCAGCCAGGGGTGGTCCTACAATGAGCAGTTCTTC.